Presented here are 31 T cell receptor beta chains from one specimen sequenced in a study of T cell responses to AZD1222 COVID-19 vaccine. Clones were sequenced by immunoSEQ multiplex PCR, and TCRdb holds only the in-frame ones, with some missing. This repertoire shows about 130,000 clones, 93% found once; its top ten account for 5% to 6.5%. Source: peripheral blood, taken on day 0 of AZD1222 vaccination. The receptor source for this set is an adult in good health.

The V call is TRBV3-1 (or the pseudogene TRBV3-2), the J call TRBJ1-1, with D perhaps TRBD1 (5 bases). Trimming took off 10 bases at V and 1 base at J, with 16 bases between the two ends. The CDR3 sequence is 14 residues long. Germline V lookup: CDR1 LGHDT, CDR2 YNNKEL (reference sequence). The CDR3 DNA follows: TGTGCCACCAGGGACCACGGGGGGAACACTGAAGCTTTCTTT. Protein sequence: CATRDHGGNTEAFF.

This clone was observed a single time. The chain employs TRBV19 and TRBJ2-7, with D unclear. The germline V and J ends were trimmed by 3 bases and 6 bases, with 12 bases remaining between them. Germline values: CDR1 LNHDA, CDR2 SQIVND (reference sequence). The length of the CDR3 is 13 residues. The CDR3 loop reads CASSMELDREQYF. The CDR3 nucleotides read TGTGCCAGTAGTATGGAACTGGATCGCGAGCAGTACTTC.

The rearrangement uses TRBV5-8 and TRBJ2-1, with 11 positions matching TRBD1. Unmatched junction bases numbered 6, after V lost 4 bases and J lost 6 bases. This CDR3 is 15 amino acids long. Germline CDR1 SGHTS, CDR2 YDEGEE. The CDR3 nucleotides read TGTGCCAGCAGCCGTGGACAGGGGGCGGTCAATGAGCAGTTCTTC. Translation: CASSRGQGAVNEQFF.

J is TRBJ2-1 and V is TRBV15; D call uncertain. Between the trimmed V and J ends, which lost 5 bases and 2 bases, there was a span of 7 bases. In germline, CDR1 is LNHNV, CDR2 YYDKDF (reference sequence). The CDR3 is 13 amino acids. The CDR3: CATSQVTYNEQFF. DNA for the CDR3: TGTGCCACCAGCCAAGTTACCTACAATGAGCAGTTCTTC.

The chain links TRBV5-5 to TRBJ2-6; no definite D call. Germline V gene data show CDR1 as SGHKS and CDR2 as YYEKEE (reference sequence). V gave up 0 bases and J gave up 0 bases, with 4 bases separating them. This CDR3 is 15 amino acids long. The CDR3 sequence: CASSLESSGANVLTF. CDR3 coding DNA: TGTGCCAGCAGCTTGGAGAGCTCTGGGGCCAACGTCCTGACTTTC.

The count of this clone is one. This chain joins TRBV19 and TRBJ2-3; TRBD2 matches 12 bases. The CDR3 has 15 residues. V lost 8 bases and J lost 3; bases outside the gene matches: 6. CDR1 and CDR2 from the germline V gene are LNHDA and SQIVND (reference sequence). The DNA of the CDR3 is TGTGCCAGTCGGACTAGCGGGATTCCTACAGATACGCAGTATTTT. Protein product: CASRTSGIPTDTQYF.

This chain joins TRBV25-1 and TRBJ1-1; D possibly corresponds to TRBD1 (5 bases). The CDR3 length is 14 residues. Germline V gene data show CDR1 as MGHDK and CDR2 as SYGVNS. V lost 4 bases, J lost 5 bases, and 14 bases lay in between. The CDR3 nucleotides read TGTGCCAGCAGTGTTACGAGGGGAGCAACTGAAGCTTTCTTT. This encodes CASSVTRGATEAFF.

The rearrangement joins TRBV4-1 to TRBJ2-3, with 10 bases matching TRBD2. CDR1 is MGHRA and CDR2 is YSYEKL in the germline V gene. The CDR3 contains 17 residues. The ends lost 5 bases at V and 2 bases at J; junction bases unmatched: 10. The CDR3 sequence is CASSTTRLAGDTDTQYF. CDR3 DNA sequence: TGCGCCAGCAGCACCACAAGACTAGCGGGTGACACAGATACGCAGTATTTT.

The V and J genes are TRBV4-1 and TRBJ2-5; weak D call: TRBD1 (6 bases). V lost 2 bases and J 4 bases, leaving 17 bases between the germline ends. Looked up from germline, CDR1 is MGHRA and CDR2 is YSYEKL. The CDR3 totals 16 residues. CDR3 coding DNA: TGCGCCAGCAGCCAAAAGGCAGGGGCCGAGGCAGAGACCCAGTACTTC. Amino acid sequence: CASSQKAGAEAETQYF.

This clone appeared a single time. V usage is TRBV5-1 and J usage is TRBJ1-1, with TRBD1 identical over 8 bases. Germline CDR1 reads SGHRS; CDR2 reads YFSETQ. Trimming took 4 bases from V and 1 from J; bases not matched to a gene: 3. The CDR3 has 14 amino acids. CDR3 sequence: CASSMTGANTEAFF. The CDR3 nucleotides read TGCGCCAGCAGCATGACAGGGGCGAACACTGAAGCTTTCTTT.

The CDR3 bases are TGTGCCAGCAGTCCTTCGAACGTTGGACAGGGAAGGGTCTATAGCAATCAGCCCCAGCATTTT. Residues: CASSPSNVGQGRVYSNQPQHF. The V call is TRBV28, the J call TRBJ1-5; 8 positions agree with TRBD1. The CDR3 is made up of 21 amino acids. Losses at the gene ends were 5 bases for V and 0 bases for J; bases not matched to a gene: 21. Germline assignment: CDR1 MDHEN and CDR2 SYDVKM.

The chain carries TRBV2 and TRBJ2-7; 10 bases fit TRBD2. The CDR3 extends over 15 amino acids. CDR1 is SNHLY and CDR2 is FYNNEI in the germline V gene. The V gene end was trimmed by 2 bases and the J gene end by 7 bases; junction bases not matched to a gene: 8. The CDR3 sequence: CASSESLAGVREQYF. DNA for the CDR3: TGTGCCAGCAGTGAAAGTCTAGCGGGAGTGCGGGAGCAGTACTTC.

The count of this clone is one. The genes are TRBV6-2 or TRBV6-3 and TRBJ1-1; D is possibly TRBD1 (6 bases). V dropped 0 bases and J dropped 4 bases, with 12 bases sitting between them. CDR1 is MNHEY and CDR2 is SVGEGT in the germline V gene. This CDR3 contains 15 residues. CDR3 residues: CASSYSIRQATEAFF. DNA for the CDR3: TGTGCCAGCAGTTACTCGATTCGACAGGCCACTGAAGCTTTCTTT.

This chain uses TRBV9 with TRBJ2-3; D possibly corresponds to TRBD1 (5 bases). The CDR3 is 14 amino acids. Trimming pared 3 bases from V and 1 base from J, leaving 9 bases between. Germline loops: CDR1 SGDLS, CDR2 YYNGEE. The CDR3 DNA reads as TGTGCCAGCAGCGCACAAGGGGGCACAGATACGCAGTATTTT. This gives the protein CASSAQGGTDTQYF.

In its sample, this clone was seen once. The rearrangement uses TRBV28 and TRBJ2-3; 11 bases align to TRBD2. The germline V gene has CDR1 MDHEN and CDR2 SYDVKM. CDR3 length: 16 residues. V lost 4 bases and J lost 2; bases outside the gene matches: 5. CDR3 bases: TGTGCCAGCAGTTATAGCGGGAGGGGATTCACAGATACGCAGTATTTT. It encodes CASSYSGRGFTDTQYF.

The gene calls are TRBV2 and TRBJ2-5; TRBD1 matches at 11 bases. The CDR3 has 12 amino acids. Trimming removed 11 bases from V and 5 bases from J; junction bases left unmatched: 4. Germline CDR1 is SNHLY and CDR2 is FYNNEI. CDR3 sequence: CAARDRGETQYF. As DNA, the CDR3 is TGTGCCGCTCGGGACAGGGGGGAGACCCAGTACTTC.

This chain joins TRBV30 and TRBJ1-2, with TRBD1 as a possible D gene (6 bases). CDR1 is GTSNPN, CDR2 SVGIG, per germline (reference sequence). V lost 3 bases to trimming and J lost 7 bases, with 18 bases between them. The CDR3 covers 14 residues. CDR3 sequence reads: CAWRELTGFSGYTF. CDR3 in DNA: TGTGCCTGGAGAGAACTCACAGGGTTCTCTGGCTACACCTTC.

The CDR3, as DNA: TGTGCCAGCAGCAAATCAGAGACCCAGTACTTC. Translated, it gives CASSKSETQYF. The chain joins TRBV21-1 to TRBJ2-5. TRBV21-1 is a listed pseudogene. The CDR3 totals 11 residues.

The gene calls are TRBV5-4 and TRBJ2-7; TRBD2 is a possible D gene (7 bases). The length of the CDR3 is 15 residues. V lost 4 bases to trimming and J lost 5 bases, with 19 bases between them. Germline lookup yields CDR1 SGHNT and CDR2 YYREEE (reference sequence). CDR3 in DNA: TGTGCCAGCAGCCTCGCGGGAGCAAAGGGGGACGAGCAGTACTTC. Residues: CASSLAGAKGDEQYF.

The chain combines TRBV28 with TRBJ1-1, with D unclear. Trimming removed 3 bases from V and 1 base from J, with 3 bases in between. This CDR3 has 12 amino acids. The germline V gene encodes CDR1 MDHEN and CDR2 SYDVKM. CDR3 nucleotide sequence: TGTGCCAGCAGTTTGGGGAACACTGAAGCTTTCTTT. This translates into CASSLGNTEAFF.

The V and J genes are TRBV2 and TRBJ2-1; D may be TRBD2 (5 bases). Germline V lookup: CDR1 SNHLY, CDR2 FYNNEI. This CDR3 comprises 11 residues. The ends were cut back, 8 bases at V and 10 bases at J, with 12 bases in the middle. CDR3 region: CASHLGSEQFF. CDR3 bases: TGTGCCAGCCACCTTGGGAGCGAGCAGTTCTTC.

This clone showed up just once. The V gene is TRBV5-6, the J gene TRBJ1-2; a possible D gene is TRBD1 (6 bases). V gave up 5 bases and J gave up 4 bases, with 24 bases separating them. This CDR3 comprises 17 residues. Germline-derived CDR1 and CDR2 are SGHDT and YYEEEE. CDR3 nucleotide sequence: TGTGCCAGCAGTCTTGGGGGCAGCAGGGAATCGGCCTATGGCTACACCTTC. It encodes CASSLGGSRESAYGYTF. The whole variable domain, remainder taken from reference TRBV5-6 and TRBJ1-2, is DAGVTQSPTHLIKTRGQQVTLRCSPKSGHDTVSWYQQALGQGPQFIFQYYEEEERQRGNFPDRFSGHQFPNYSSELNVNALLLGDSALYLCASSLGGSRESAYGYTFGSGTRLTVV.

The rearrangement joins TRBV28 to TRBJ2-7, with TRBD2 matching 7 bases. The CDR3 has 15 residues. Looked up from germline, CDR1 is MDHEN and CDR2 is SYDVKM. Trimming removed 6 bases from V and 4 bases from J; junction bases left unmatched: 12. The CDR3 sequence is CASSPRVGGIYEQYF. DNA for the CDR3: TGTGCCAGCAGCCCTCGCGTGGGGGGGATTTACGAGCAGTACTTC.

The CDR3 region is CASIGGLAGTRTDTQYF. In DNA form, the CDR3 reads TGTGCCAGCATTGGAGGACTAGCGGGGACCCGCACAGATACGCAGTATTTT. This sequence joins TRBV28 and TRBJ2-3, with 12 bases aligning to TRBD2. CDR1 is MDHEN and CDR2 is SYDVKM in the germline V gene. V trimming: 7 bases; J trimming: 1 base; junction bases outside the gene matches: 9. The CDR3 extends over 17 amino acids.

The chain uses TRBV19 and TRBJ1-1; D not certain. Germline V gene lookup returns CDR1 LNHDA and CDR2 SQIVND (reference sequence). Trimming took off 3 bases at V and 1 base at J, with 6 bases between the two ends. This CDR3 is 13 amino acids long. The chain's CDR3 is CASSIPGNTEAFF. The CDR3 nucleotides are TGTGCCAGTAGTATTCCAGGGAACACTGAAGCTTTCTTT.

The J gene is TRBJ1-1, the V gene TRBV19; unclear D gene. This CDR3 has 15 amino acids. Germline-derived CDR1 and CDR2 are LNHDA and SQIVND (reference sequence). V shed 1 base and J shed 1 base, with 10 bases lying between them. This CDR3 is CASSIVYAGNTEAFF. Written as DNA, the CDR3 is TGTGCCAGTAGTATAGTATATGCGGGGAACACTGAAGCTTTCTTT.

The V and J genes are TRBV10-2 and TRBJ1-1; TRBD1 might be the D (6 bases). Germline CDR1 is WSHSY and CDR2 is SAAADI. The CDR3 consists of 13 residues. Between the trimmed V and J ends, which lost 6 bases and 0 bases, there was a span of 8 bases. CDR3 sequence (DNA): TGCGCCAGCAGAACAGGGTTGAACACTGAAGCTTTCTTT. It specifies CASRTGLNTEAFF.

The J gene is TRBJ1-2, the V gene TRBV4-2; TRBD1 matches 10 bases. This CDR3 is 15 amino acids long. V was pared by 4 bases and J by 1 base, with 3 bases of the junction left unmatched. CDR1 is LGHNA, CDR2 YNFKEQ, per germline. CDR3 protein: CASSLGTGDNYGYTF. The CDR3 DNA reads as TGTGCCAGCAGCCTCGGGACAGGGGATAACTATGGCTACACCTTC.

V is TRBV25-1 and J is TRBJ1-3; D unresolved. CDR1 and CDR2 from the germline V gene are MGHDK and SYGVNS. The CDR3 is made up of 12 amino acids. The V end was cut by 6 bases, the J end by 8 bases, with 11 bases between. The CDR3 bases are TGTGCCAGCAGGGACCCAACGGACACCATATATTTT. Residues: CASRDPTDTIYF.

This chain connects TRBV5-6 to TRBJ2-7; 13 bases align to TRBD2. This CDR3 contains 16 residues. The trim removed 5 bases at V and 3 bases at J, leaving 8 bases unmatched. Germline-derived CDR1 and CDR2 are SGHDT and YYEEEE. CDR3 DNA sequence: TGTGCCAGCAGGAAGACCGGACTAGCGGGAGTCTACGAGCAGTACTTC. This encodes CASRKTGLAGVYEQYF. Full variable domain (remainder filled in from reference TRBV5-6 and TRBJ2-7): DAGVTQSPTHLIKTRGQQVTLRCSPKSGHDTVSWYQQALGQGPQFIFQYYEEEERQRGNFPDRFSGHQFPNYSSELNVNALLLGDSALYLCASRKTGLAGVYEQYFGPGTRLTVT.

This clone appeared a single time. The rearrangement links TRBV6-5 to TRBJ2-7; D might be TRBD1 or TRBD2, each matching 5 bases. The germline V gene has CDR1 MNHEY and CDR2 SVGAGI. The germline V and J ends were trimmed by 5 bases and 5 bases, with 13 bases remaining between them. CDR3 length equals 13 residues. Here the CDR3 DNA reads TGTGCCAGCAGTCGGGACCTCGTCAACGAGCAGTACTTC. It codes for CASSRDLVNEQYF.